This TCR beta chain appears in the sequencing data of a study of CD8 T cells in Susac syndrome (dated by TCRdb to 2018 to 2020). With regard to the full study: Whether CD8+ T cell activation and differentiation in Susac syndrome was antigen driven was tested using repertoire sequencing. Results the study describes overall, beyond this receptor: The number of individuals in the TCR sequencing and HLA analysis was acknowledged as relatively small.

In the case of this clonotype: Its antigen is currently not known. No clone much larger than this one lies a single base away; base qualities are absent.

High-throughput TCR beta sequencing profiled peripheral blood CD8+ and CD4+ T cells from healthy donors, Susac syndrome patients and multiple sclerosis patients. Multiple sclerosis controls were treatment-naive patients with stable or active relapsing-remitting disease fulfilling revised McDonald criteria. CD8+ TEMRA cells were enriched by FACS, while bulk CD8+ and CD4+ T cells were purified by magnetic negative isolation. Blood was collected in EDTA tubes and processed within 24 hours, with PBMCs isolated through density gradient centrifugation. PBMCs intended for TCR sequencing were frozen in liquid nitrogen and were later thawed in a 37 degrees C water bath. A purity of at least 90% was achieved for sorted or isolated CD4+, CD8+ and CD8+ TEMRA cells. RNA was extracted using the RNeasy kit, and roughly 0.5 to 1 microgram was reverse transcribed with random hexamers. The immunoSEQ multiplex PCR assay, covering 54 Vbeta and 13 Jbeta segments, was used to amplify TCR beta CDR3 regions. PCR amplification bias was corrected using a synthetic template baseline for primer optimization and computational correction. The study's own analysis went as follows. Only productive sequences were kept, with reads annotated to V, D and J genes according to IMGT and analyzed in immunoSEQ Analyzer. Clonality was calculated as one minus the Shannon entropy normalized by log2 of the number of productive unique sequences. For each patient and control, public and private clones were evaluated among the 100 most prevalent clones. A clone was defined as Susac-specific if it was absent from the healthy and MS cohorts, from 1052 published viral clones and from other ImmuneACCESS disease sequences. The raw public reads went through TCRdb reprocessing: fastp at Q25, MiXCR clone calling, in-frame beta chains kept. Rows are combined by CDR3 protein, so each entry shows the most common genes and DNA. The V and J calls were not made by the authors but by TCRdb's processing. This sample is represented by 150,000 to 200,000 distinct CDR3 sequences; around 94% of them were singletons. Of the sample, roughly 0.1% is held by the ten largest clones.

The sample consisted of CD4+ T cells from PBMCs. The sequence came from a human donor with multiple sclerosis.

The DNA reads as follows: TGCGCCAGCAGTATCTACGAGCAGTACTTC. It translates as CASSIYEQYF. The rearranged chain carries TRBV23-1 and TRBJ2-7, with the D gene not clear enough to name. TRBV23-1 qualifies as an ORF whose function is uncertain. Reading from cysteine to phenylalanine, the CDR3 counts 10 amino acids. The CDR3 DNA has 30 bases and is translated from base 1. Between the V and J ends, shortened by 5 bases and 3 bases respectively, the junction contains 2 bases.